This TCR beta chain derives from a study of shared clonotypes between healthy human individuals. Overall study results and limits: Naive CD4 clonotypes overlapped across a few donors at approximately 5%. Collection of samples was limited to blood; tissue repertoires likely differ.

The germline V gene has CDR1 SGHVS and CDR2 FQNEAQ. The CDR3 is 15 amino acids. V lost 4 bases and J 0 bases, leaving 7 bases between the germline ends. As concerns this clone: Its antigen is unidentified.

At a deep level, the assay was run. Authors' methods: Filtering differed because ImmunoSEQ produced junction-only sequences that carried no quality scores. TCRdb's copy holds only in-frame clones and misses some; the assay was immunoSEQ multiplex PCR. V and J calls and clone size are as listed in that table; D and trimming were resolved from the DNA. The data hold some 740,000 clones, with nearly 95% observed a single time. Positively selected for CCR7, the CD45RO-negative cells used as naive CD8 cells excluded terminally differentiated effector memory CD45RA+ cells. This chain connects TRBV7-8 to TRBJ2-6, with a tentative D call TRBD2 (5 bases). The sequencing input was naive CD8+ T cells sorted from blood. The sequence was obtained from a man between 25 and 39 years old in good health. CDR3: CASSSRDSGANVLTF. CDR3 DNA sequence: TGTGCCAGCAGCTCACGGGACTCTGGGGCCAACGTCCTGACTTTC.